One and the same sample provided the 22 T cell receptor beta chains below, sequenced in a study of T cell responses to AZD1222 COVID-19 vaccine. The method was immunoSEQ multiplex PCR; TCRdb's version includes in-frame clones alone and lacks a portion of them. The table lists some 200,000 clones, around 94% of them singletons. This specimen consisted of peripheral blood, obtained on day 0 of AZD1222 vaccination. Receptor source: an adult in good health.

CDR3 protein: CASSNREGIYNEQFF. As DNA, the CDR3 is TGTGCCAGTAGTAACAGGGAAGGAATCTACAATGAGCAGTTCTTC. This sequence joins TRBV19 and TRBJ2-1; D may be TRBD1 (6 bases). V was pared by 4 bases and J by 3 bases, with 13 bases between. Per germline, CDR1 LNHDA and CDR2 SQIVND (reference sequence). The length of the CDR3 is 15 residues.

The V and J genes are TRBV5-1 and TRBJ2-2; D could derive from TRBD1 or TRBD2 (5 bases each). This CDR3 has 15 residues. Germline V lookup: CDR1 SGHRS, CDR2 YFSETQ. Deletions cut 4 bases from V and 7 bases from J, with 17 bases between. CDR3 amino acids: CASSPLGDVNGELFF. The CDR3 region has the DNA TGCGCCAGCAGCCCCCTCGGGGACGTCAACGGGGAGCTGTTTTTT.

The gene calls are TRBV30 and TRBJ1-3; no clear D. In germline, CDR1 is GTSNPN, CDR2 SVGIG (reference sequence). This CDR3 has 12 residues. The V end lost 8 bases, the J end lost 0 bases, and 8 bases lay between the germline ends. The CDR3 DNA is TGTGCCGGTCAGGACTCTGGAAACACCATATATTTT. It specifies CAGQDSGNTIYF.

DNA of the CDR3: TGTGCCAGCAGCTTAGATCTGACTAGCGGGAGGGAAGAGACCCAGTACTTC. The encoded protein is CASSLDLTSGREETQYF. The chain recombines TRBV11-3 with TRBJ2-5, with 14 bases lining up with TRBD2. CDR1 and CDR2 from the germline V gene are SGHNT and YENEEA. V was pared by 0 bases and J by 3 bases, with 3 bases of the junction left unmatched. The CDR3 totals 17 residues.

The chain combines TRBV13 with TRBJ1-1; unclear D gene. Trimming took 0 bases from V and 6 from J, leaving 5 bases between them. This CDR3 spans 12 amino acids. Germline CDR1 and CDR2: PRHDT and FYEKMQ (reference sequence). CDR3 loop: CASSLGAAEAFF. The CDR3 DNA reads as TGTGCCAGCAGCTTAGGGGCGGCTGAAGCTTTCTTT.

This rearrangement joins TRBV6-1 to TRBJ2-1, with D possibly TRBD2 on 7 matching bases. The V gene's germline CDR1 is MNHNS and CDR2 SASEGT. Trimming pared 11 bases from V and 1 base from J, leaving 21 bases between. The CDR3 runs 16 residues. CDR3 in DNA: TGTGCCCGCTGTGAAGGGGGAGGGGGGTCCTACAATGAGCAGTTCTTC. Translated: CARCEGGGGSYNEQFF.

This clone was seen only once. The genes are TRBV19 and TRBJ1-6; TRBD1 matches 7 bases. This CDR3 is 14 amino acids long. Germline loops: CDR1 LNHDA, CDR2 SQIVND (reference sequence). V shed 4 bases, J shed 7 bases, and the junction held 4 bases outside the gene matches. This CDR3 is CASSTRDRNSPLHF. CDR3 nucleotides: TGTGCCAGTAGTACCCGGGACAGAAATTCACCCCTCCACTTT.

This chain links TRBV25-1 with TRBJ2-4, with TRBD2 as a possible D gene (6 bases). The CDR3 length is 15 residues. Trimming stripped 4 bases from V and 4 bases from J, with 14 bases between. Germline V CDR1 and CDR2: MGHDK, SYGVNS. Here the CDR3 DNA reads TGTGCCAGCAGTGCTATACGGGGGACTAAAAACATTCAGTACTTC. It yields the protein CASSAIRGTKNIQYF.

This chain links TRBV29-1 with TRBJ2-5; no clear D gene. The CDR3 sequence is 14 residues long. Germline values: CDR1 SQVTM, CDR2 ANQGSEA. V was clipped by 4 bases and J by 2 bases, with 14 bases between them. The DNA for the CDR3 is TGCAGCGTTGCGGTCAGGTCAGAACAAGAGACCCAGTACTTC. Translated, it gives CSVAVRSEQETQYF.

This chain uses TRBV10-2 with TRBJ2-1; 8 bases match TRBD1. The CDR3 is 15 residues long. Germline CDR1 reads WSHSY; CDR2 reads SAAADI. V gave up 2 bases and J gave up 3 bases; unmatched junction bases: 3. The CDR3 DNA follows: TGCGCCAGCAGTGAGCCGGGACAGGACTACAATGAGCAGTTCTTC. The encoded protein is CASSEPGQDYNEQFF.

The chain joins TRBV7-9 to TRBJ1-6, with no clear D. V was cut by 4 bases and J by 8 bases, with 12 bases left in between. The CDR3 is 14 residues long. Germline values: CDR1 SEHNR, CDR2 FQNEAQ (reference sequence). The CDR3 DNA reads as TGTGCCAGCAGCTCGGGAAAAACGGATTCACCCCTCCACTTT. Translated: CASSSGKTDSPLHF.

The V and J genes are TRBV7-9 and TRBJ1-1; 8 nucleotides agree with TRBD1. The length of the CDR3 is 15 residues. CDR1 is SEHNR, CDR2 FQNEAQ, per germline (reference sequence). The J segment lost 5 bases and the V segment lost 1 base, leaving 6 bases of the junction unmatched. The CDR3 DNA reads TGTGCCAGCAGCTTAGTGAGGACAGGGTGGACTGAAGCTTTCTTT. Amino acid sequence: CASSLVRTGWTEAFF.

V gene TRBV18 combines with J gene TRBJ1-2; D not resolved. Germline V lookup: CDR1 KGHSH, CDR2 LQKENI. V shed 3 bases and J shed 6 bases, with 11 bases lying between them. The length of the CDR3 is 13 residues. The CDR3 sequence is CASSPVGRDGYTF. DNA of the CDR3: TGTGCCAGCTCACCCGTGGGAAGGGATGGCTACACCTTC.

This clone was found once. The chain links TRBV9 to TRBJ1-2; 7 nucleotides align to TRBD1. Looked up from germline, CDR1 is SGDLS and CDR2 is YYNGEE. The CDR3 spans 13 residues. The V segment lost 4 bases and the J segment 2 bases; nucleotides outside the gene matches: 2. The CDR3 region is CASSRQGNYGYTF. The CDR3 coding sequence is TGTGCCAGCAGCCGACAGGGAAACTATGGCTACACCTTC.

This chain joins TRBV6-5 and TRBJ1-1, with 9 bases aligning to TRBD1. The junction had 11 bases not matched to a gene; V was cut back by 2 bases and J by 7 bases. The CDR3 runs to 16 residues. Germline values: CDR1 MNHEY, CDR2 SVGAGI. Here the CDR3 reads CASSYGTGSLPLEAFF. The CDR3 bases are TGTGCCAGCAGTTACGGGACAGGGTCGCTGCCCCTTGAAGCTTTCTTT.

The chain uses TRBV30 and TRBJ1-1; 7 nucleotides match TRBD1. Germline V lookup: CDR1 GTSNPN, CDR2 SVGIG (reference sequence). This CDR3 contains 15 residues. V shed 0 bases and J 0 bases; nucleotides not matched to a gene: 4. This chain's CDR3 is CAWSVRDRLNTEAFF. The DNA of the CDR3 is TGTGCCTGGAGTGTACGGGACAGATTGAACACTGAAGCTTTCTTT.

The rearrangement uses TRBV21-1 and TRBJ2-7; the tabulated D call, TRBD2, remains unverified against the DNA. TRBV21-1 is a documented pseudogene. CDR3 length: 16 residues. The CDR3 protein is CASSKACQGGYYEQYF. CDR3 nucleotides: TGTGCCAGCAGCAAAGCTTGCCAGGGAGGTTACTACGAGCAGTACTTC.

The V and J genes are TRBV6-5 and TRBJ2-6; 7 nucleotides line up with TRBD1. The V segment lost 6 bases and the J segment 4 bases; nucleotides outside the gene matches: 6. This CDR3 spans 15 amino acids. Germline values: CDR1 MNHEY, CDR2 SVGAGI. The CDR3 reads CASSLDRAGANVLTF. CDR3 bases: TGTGCCAGCAGCTTAGACAGGGCCGGGGCCAACGTCCTGACTTTC.

V usage is TRBV6-4 and J usage is TRBJ1-6, with 8 bases that match TRBD1. Germline loops: CDR1 MRHNA, CDR2 SNTAGT. J gave up 4 bases and V 3 bases, and 14 bases lay outside the gene matches. The CDR3 is made up of 19 amino acids. The CDR3 bases are TGTGCCAGCAGTGATCAGGGGGCCACTTCATTTCCATATAATTCACCCCTCCACTTT. Its translation is CASSDQGATSFPYNSPLHF.

This clone was seen a few times. The CDR3 spells CASTQNGELFF. CDR3 DNA sequence: TGTGCCAGCACTCAGAACGGGGAGCTGTTTTTT. J is TRBJ2-2 and V is TRBV11-1; the D is unclear. The germline V gene has CDR1 SGHAT and CDR2 FQDESV (reference sequence). The V end lost 7 bases, the J end lost 7 bases, and 7 bases lay between the germline ends. The CDR3 loop spans 11 amino acids.

The J gene is TRBJ2-1, the V gene TRBV30; 10 bases fit TRBD2. Germline V CDR1 and CDR2: GTSNPN, SVGIG (reference sequence). V gave up 2 bases and J gave up 2 bases; unmatched junction bases: 6. The CDR3 is 16 residues long. This CDR3 is CAWSLPGLATYNEQFF. CDR3 bases: TGTGCCTGGAGTTTACCGGGACTAGCGACCTACAATGAGCAGTTCTTC.

The V call is TRBV10-3, the J call TRBJ1-2; 11 bases agree with TRBD1. The CDR3 consists of 14 residues. Germline V gene sequence: CDR1 ENHRY, CDR2 SYGVKD. The J segment lost 5 bases and the V segment lost 7 bases, leaving 6 bases of the junction unmatched. CDR3 loop: CAINVGQGDYGYTF. The CDR3 DNA follows: TGTGCCATCAACGTGGGACAGGGGGATTATGGCTACACCTTC.